This TCR beta chain was obtained from a study of T-cell reconstitution after alpha-beta-depleted transplantation in children. V lost 3 bases, J lost 2 bases, and 2 bases stayed unmatched. The V gene's germline CDR1 is SGDLS and CDR2 YYNGEE. This CDR3 spans 15 amino acids. The authors prepared the TCRbeta library with unique molecular identifiers. TCRdb itself ran the PCR reads through MiXCR, one entry per CDR3 protein. The repertoire has about 98,000 distinct CDR3 sequences, 4.5% to 7.5% of them found once; the top ten carry 5.5% to 7%. The rearrangement links TRBV9 to TRBJ2-3, with TRBD2 matching 11 bases. The TCR originated in a female patient aged 2-10 years who had a stem cell transplant for Fanconi anemia, so the T cells may come from the graft donor. The source material was PBMCs, mostly from graft donor cells, sampled 60 days after TCRalphabeta/CD19-depleted stem cell transplant. The CDR3 reads CASSGGLADTDTQYF. CDR3 sequence (DNA): TGTGCCAGCAGCGGGGGACTAGCGGACACAGATACGCAGTATTTT.